The 10 T cell receptor beta chains reported below all come from one sample, sequenced in a study of blood T cell repertoires in COVID-19. Produced via immunoSEQ multiplex PCR; TCRdb's table is partial and in-frame only. The data contain about 120,000 clones, around 88% of them seen just once; the ten biggest clones take up under 6%. Sequences were obtained from peripheral blood. These receptors all stem from an elderly man with active or convalescent COVID-19.

The rearrangement joins TRBV29-1 to TRBJ1-2, with D possibly TRBD1 on 5 matching bases. The CDR3 has 11 amino acids. Germline CDR1 SQVTM, CDR2 ANQGSEA. Trimming left V 6 bases short and J 6 bases short, with 11 bases between. CDR3 in DNA: TGCAGCGTGATGGACACAAATGGCTACACCTTC. It is translated as CSVMDTNGYTF.

The chain carries TRBV18 and TRBJ2-1, with 9 positions matching TRBD1. The V segment lost 3 bases and the J segment 7 bases; nucleotides outside the gene matches: 10. From germline, CDR1 is KGHSH and CDR2 LQKENI. The CDR3 covers 16 residues. The chain's CDR3 is CASSPPTGGARNEQFF. CDR3 nucleotide sequence: TGTGCCAGCTCACCGCCCACAGGGGGCGCCCGGAATGAGCAGTTCTTC.

This clone was seen a handful of times. The chain is built from TRBV9 and TRBJ2-3, with 9 positions matching TRBD2. Germline-derived CDR1 and CDR2 are SGDLS and YYNGEE. The J segment lost 2 bases and the V segment lost 4 bases, leaving 5 bases of the junction unmatched. This CDR3 spans 15 amino acids. CDR3 sequence reads: CASSRAGGYTDTQYF. CDR3 DNA: TGTGCCAGCAGCCGAGCGGGGGGCTACACAGATACGCAGTATTTT.

This chain joins TRBV10-3 and TRBJ1-1; D is possibly TRBD1 (6 bases). There are 14 residues in the CDR3. Trimming removed 7 bases at V and 2 bases at J, with 14 bases between. The germline V gene has CDR1 ENHRY and CDR2 SYGVKD. This chain's CDR3 is CAIKTGTPNTEAFF. The CDR3 DNA follows: TGTGCCATCAAGACCGGGACACCAAACACTGAAGCTTTCTTT.

The rearrangement joins TRBV6-5 to TRBJ2-2; no definite D call. The CDR3 covers 16 residues. Trimming shortened V by 2 bases and J by 5 bases, and 15 bases separated the two germline ends. The V gene's germline CDR1 is MNHEY and CDR2 SVGAGI. The CDR3 is CASSYAADEWTGELFF. DNA for the CDR3: TGTGCCAGCAGTTACGCGGCCGACGAGTGGACCGGGGAGCTGTTTTTT.

The J gene is TRBJ2-7, the V gene TRBV7-2; D is unclear. The germline CDR1 and CDR2 sequences are SGHTA and FQGNSA. This CDR3 has 14 amino acids. Trimming removed 2 bases from V and 3 bases from J, with 11 bases in between. CDR3 bases: TGTGCCAGCAGCTTATTAACCCCGGGCTACGAGCAGTACTTC. Protein: CASSLLTPGYEQYF.

J is TRBJ1-4 and V is TRBV6-6; 8 bases map to TRBD1. Trimming cost V 5 bases and J 8 bases; bases outside gene matches: 4. The CDR3 is 13 residues long. The germline V gene has CDR1 MNHNY and CDR2 SVGAGI (reference sequence). CDR3 DNA sequence: TGTGCCAGCAGTCAGGGGGCTCGAGAAAAACTGTTTTTT. This gives the protein CASSQGAREKLFF.

This clone has just a few counts. This chain connects TRBV7-8 to TRBJ1-2, with D perhaps matching TRBD1 (5 bases). V lost 5 bases to trimming and J lost 7 bases, with 11 bases between them. The germline CDR1 and CDR2 sequences are SGHVS and FQNEAQ. The CDR3 runs 12 residues. The CDR3 protein is CASSPERGGYTF. The CDR3 bases are TGTGCCAGCAGCCCCGAAAGGGGTGGCTACACCTTC. The full variable domain, its missing parts supplied by reference TRBV7-8 and TRBJ1-2, is GAGVSQSPRYKVAKRGQDVALRCDPISGHVSLFWYQQALGQGPEFLTYFQNEAQLDKSGLPSDRFFAERPEGSVSTLKIQRTQQEDSAVYLCASSPERGGYTFGSGTRLTVV.

The rearrangement uses TRBV30 and TRBJ2-7; possibly TRBD2 for D (5 bases). The CDR3 extends over 14 amino acids. Trimming shortened V by 3 bases and J by 4 bases, and 16 bases separated the two germline ends. Germline loops: CDR1 GTSNPN, CDR2 SVGIG (reference sequence). The CDR3 coding sequence is TGTGCCTGGAGAGGGCCAGGAAGAGGGTACGAGCAGTACTTC. The encoded protein is CAWRGPGRGYEQYF.

The V gene is TRBV10-3, the J gene TRBJ1-2, with 9 bases matching TRBD1. The CDR3 has 13 amino acids. The J segment lost 5 bases and the V segment lost 11 bases, leaving 9 bases of the junction unmatched. CDR1 is ENHRY, CDR2 SYGVKD, per germline. The CDR3 protein is CAAQGAGIYGYTF. DNA of the CDR3: TGTGCCGCACAGGGGGCCGGCATTTATGGCTACACCTTC.